This TCR beta chain was identified during a study of blood T cell repertoires in COVID-19. TCRdb keeps only in-frame clones here, not all; method: immunoSEQ multiplex PCR. In the table there are 300,000 to 350,000 clones, 87% of which are singletons. The receptor's source is a man in his thirties or forties with COVID-19, enrolled during active disease. Sequences were obtained from peripheral blood.

Written as DNA, the CDR3 is TGTGCCAGTAGTATCGGGGAGCTGGTTAACTATGGCTACACCTTC. Translated, it gives CASSIGELVNYGYTF. The rearrangement uses TRBV19 and TRBJ1-2, with D uncertain. Per germline, CDR1 LNHDA and CDR2 SQIVND (reference sequence). Trimming stripped 3 bases from V and 1 base from J, with 12 bases between. This CDR3 has 15 amino acids.